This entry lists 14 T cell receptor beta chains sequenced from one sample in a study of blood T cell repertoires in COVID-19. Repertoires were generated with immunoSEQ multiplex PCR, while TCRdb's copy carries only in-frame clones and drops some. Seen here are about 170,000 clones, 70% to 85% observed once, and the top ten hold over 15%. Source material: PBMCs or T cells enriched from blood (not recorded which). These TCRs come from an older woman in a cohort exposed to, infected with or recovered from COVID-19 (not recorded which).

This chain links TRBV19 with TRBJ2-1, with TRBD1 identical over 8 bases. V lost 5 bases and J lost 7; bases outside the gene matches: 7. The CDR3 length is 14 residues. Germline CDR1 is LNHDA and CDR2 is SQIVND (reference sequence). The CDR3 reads CASSSTDRANEQFF. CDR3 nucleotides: TGTGCCAGTAGTTCAACGGACAGGGCGAATGAGCAGTTCTTC.

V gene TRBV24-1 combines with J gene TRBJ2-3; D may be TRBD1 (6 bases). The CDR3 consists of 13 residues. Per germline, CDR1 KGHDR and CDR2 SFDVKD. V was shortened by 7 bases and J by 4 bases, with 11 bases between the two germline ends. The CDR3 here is CATSRSGADTQYF. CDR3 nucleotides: TGTGCCACCAGCAGATCAGGGGCAGATACGCAGTATTTT.

The DNA for the CDR3 is TGTGCCAGCTCACCAAGAGGGACAGATGAAAAACTGTTTTTT. This gives the protein CASSPRGTDEKLFF. The chain has TRBV18 and TRBJ1-4, with 7 bases matching TRBD1. This CDR3 comprises 14 residues. Germline trimming cut 2 bases from V and 6 bases from J; bases unmatched to any gene: 3. CDR1 is KGHSH, CDR2 LQKENI, per germline.

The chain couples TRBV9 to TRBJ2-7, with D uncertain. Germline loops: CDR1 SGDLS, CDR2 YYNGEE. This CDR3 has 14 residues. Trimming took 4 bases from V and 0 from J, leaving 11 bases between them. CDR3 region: CASSPQALSYEQYF. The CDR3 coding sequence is TGTGCCAGCAGCCCCCAGGCGCTCTCCTACGAGCAGTACTTC. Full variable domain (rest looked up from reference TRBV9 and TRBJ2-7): DSGVTQTPKHLITATGQRVTLRCSPRSGDLSVYWYQQSLDQGLQFLIQYYNGEERAKGNILERFSAQQFPDLHSELNLSSLELGDSALYFCASSPQALSYEQYFGPGTRLTVT.

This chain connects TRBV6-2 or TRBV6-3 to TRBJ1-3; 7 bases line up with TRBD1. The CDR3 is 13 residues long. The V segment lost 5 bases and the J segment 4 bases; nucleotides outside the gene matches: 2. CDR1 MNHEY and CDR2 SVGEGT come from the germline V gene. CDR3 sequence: CASSRDSGNTIYF. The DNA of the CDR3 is TGTGCCAGCAGTCGGGACAGCGGAAACACCATATATTTT.

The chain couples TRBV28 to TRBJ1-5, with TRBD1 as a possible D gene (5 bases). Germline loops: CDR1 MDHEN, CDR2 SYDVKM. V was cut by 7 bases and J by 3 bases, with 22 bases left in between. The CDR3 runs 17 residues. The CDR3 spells CASTAPGSTGVNQPQHF. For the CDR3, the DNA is TGTGCCAGCACTGCCCCCGGCTCTACAGGAGTCAATCAGCCCCAGCATTTT.

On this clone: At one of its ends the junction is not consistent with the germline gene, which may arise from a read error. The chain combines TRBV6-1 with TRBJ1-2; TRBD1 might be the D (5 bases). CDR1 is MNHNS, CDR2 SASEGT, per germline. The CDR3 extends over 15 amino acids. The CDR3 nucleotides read TGTGCCAGCAGTGAAGTCACCGGGACTAATTATGGCTACACCTTC. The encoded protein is CASSEVTGTNYGYTF.

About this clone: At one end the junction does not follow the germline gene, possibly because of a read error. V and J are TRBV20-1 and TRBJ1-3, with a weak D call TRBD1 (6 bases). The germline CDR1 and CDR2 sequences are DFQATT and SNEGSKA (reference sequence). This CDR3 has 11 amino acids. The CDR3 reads CSARVDSFSSF. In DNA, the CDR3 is TGCAGTGCTAGAGTGGACAGTTTCTCCTCTTTT.

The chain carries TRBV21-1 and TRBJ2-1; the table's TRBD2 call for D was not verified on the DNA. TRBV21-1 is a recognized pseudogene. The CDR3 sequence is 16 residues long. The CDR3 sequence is CASSKSAKENDNEQFF. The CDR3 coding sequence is TGTGCCAGCAGCAAATCAGCTAAGGAGAATGACAATGAGCAGTTCTTC.

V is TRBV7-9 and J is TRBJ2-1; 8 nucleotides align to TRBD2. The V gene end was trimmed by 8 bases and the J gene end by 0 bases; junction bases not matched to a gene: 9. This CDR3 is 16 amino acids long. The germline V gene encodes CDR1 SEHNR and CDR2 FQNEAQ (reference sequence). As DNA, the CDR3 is TGTGCCAGCCGGAGCGGGAGTCGAAGCTCCTACAATGAGCAGTTCTTC. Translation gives CASRSGSRSSYNEQFF.

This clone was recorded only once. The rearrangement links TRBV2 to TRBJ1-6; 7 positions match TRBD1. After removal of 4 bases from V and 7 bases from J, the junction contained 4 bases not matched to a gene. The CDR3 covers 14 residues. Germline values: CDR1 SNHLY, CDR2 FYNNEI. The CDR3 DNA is TGTGCCAGCAGTGGAAGGGACAGAAATTCACCCCTCCACTTT. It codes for CASSGRDRNSPLHF.

The CDR3 DNA sequence: TGTGCCACCAGTGATATGAGACAGGAACCCTACAATGAGCAGTTCTTC. This codes for CATSDMRQEPYNEQFF. The V gene is TRBV24-1, the J gene TRBJ2-1; tentative D call: TRBD1 (6 bases). Germline V gene lookup returns CDR1 KGHDR and CDR2 SFDVKD. Trimming pared 3 bases from V and 2 bases from J, leaving 13 bases between. The CDR3 extends over 16 amino acids.

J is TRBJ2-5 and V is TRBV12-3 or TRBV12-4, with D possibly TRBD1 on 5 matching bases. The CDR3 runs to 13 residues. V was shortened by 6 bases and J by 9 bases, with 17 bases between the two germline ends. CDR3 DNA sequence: TGTGCCAGCAGCTTTGACAGCGAGTCCGCCCAGTACTTC. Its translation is CASSFDSESAQYF.

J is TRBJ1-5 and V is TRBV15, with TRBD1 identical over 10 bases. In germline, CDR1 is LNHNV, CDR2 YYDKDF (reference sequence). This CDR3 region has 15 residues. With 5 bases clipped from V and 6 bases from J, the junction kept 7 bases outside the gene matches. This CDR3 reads CATSAGQGIRQPQHF. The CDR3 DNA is TGTGCCACCAGCGCGGGACAGGGGATCCGTCAGCCCCAGCATTTT. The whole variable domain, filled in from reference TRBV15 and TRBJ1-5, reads DAMVIQNPRYQVTQFGKPVTLSCSQTLNHNVMYWYQQKSSQAPKLLFHYYDKDFNNEADTPDNFQSRRPNTSFCFLDIRSPGLGDTAMYLCATSAGQGIRQPQHFGDGTRLSIL.